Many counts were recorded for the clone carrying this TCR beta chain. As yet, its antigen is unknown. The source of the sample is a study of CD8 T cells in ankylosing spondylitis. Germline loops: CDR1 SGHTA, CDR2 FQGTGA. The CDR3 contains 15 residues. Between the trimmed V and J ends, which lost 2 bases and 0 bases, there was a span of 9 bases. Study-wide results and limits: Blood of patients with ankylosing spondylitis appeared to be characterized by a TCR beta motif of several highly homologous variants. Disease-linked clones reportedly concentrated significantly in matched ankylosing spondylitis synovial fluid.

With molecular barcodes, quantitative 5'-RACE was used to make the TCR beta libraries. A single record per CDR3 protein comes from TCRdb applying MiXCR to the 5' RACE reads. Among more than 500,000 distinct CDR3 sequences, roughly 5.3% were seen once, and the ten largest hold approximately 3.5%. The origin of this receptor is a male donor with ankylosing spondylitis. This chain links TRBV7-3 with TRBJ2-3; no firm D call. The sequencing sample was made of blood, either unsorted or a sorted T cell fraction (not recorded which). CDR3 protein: CASSLSLRSTDTQYF. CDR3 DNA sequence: TGTGCCAGCAGCTTATCTCTGAGAAGCACAGATACGCAGTATTTT.